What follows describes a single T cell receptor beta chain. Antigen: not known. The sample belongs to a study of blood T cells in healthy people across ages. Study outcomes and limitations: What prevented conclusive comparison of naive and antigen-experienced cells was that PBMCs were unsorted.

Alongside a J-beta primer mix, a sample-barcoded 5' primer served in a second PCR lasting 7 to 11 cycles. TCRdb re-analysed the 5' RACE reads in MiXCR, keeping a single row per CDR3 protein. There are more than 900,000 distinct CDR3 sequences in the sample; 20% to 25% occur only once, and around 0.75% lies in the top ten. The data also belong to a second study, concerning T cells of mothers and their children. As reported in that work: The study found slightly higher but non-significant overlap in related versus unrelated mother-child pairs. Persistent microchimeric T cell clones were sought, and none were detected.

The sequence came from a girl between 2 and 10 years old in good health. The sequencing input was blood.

Here the CDR3 DNA reads TGTGCCAGCAGCCCAGGTAGCGGGGGAGTCACCGGGGAGCTGTTTTTT. Translated, it gives CASSPGSGGVTGELFF. This chain joins TRBV9 and TRBJ2-2; 9 bases line up with TRBD2. This CDR3 spans 16 amino acids. The ends lost 4 bases at V and 4 bases at J; junction bases unmatched: 8. Germline lookup yields CDR1 SGDLS and CDR2 YYNGEE.